These 24 T cell receptor beta chains originate from one sample sequenced in a study of T cells after yellow fever vaccination. Each CDR3 protein is one row after TCRdb ran MiXCR on the 5' RACE reads. The data contain about 400,000 distinct CDR3 sequences, around 6.5% of them singletons. The sequenced sample was PBMCs, obtained 5 days after the yellow fever booster vaccination. These receptors were collected from a man aged 30 to 39 who received the YFV17D yellow fever vaccine.

The genes are TRBV4-3 and TRBJ1-1; D is undetermined. The CDR3 totals 13 residues. V gave up 3 bases and J gave up 5 bases, with 10 bases separating them. CDR1 is LGHNA and CDR2 is YSLEER in the germline V gene. The DNA of the CDR3 is TGCGCCAGCAGCCAGAGAGGAAGAACTGAAGCTTTCTTT. This gives the protein CASSQRGRTEAFF.

This clonotype has ten or more counts. J is TRBJ1-1 and V is TRBV7-2; D is possibly TRBD1 (5 bases). The CDR3 extends over 16 amino acids. V lost 1 base, J lost 4 bases, and 16 bases lay in between. Germline V lookup: CDR1 SGHTA, CDR2 FQGNSA. In nucleotides, the CDR3 is TGTGCCAGCAGCTTAGATAATATACAGGTTACCACTGAAGCTTTCTTT. This sequence encodes CASSLDNIQVTTEAFF.

The J gene is TRBJ2-7, the V gene TRBV14; 9 bases line up with TRBD1. Per germline, CDR1 SGHDN and CDR2 FVKESK. CDR3 size: 13 residues. J gave up 6 bases and V 7 bases, and 7 bases lay outside the gene matches. CDR3 sequence (DNA): TGTGCCAGCACCCGGGACAGGGTCGGCGAGCAGTACTTC. This encodes CASTRDRVGEQYF. Variable domain in full (rest from reference TRBV14 and TRBJ2-7): EAGVTQFPSHSVIEKGQTVTLRCDPISGHDNLYWYRRVMGKEIKFLLHFVKESKQDESGMPNNRFLAERTGGTYSTLKVQPAELEDSGVYFCASTRDRVGEQYFGPGTRLTVT.

This clonotype occurred many times. Here the CDR3 DNA reads TGTGCCAGCAGTGAATTTTCCGGGCCGTCAGGGATAGATACGCAGTATTTT. Protein: CASSEFSGPSGIDTQYF. The J gene is TRBJ2-3, the V gene TRBV25-1, with a weak D call TRBD1 (5 bases). This CDR3 region has 17 residues. Germline CDR1 MGHDK, CDR2 SYGVNS. Trimming left V 1 base short and J 5 bases short, with 19 bases between. The full variable domain, with the rest looked up from reference TRBV25-1 and TRBJ2-3, is EADIYQTPRYLVIGTGKKITLECSQTMGHDKMYWYQQDPGMELHLIHYSYGVNSTEKGDLSSESTVSRIRTEHFPLTLESARPSHTSQYLCASSEFSGPSGIDTQYFGPGTRLTVL.

The table lists this clonotype with a few counts. The chain recombines TRBV29-1 with TRBJ1-1, with unresolved D. This CDR3 comprises 11 residues. Deletions cut 4 bases from V and 10 bases from J, with 13 bases between. Germline V gene sequence: CDR1 SQVTM, CDR2 ANQGSEA. In DNA form, the CDR3 reads TGCAGCGTTGCCGCCGGCCGGGGAGCTTTCTTT. Amino acid sequence: CSVAAGRGAFF.

This clonotype was observed at least ten times. This chain links TRBV12-3 or TRBV12-4 with TRBJ2-3, with D perhaps matching TRBD2 (5 bases). V gave up 4 bases and J gave up 6 bases, with 11 bases separating them. The CDR3 has 13 residues. The CDR3 coding sequence is TGTGCCAGCAGTTCCCGGGGTTCGGATACGCAGTATTTT. It encodes CASSSRGSDTQYF.

The genes are TRBV20-1 and TRBJ2-3; D is possibly TRBD2 (6 bases). V gave up 5 bases and J gave up 0 bases, with 9 bases separating them. This CDR3 contains 13 residues. Germline V gives CDR1 DFQATT, CDR2 SNEGSKA (reference sequence). The CDR3 DNA is TGCAGTGCTCCTAGCGTTAGCACAGATACGCAGTATTTT. Its protein is CSAPSVSTDTQYF.

This clonotype was counted once. J is TRBJ1-1 and V is TRBV7-2; D call uncertain. The CDR3 is 13 amino acids. The V gene lost 5 bases and the J gene lost 2 bases, with 9 bases spanning the gap. CDR1 SGHTA and CDR2 FQGNSA come from the germline V gene. The CDR3: CASSIPVNTEAFF. The CDR3 coding sequence is TGTGCCAGCAGCATACCAGTCAACACTGAAGCTTTCTTT.

This clonotype occurred many times. The chain combines TRBV12-3 or TRBV12-4 with TRBJ2-2; D gene uncertain. The V end lost 2 bases, the J end lost 1 base, and 5 bases lay between the germline ends. This CDR3 is built from 14 residues. The CDR3 here is CASSLLGNTGELFF. For the CDR3, the DNA is TGTGCCAGCAGTTTATTAGGGAACACCGGGGAGCTGTTTTTT.

The sample holds many counts of this clonotype. V gene TRBV5-1 combines with J gene TRBJ2-5, with D possibly matching TRBD1 (5 bases). V gave up 1 base and J gave up 4 bases, with 8 bases separating them. CDR1 SGHRS and CDR2 YFSETQ come from the germline V gene. This CDR3 spans 13 amino acids. The chain's CDR3 is CASSLRQRETQYF. DNA of the CDR3: TGCGCCAGCAGCTTGCGACAGAGAGAGACCCAGTACTTC. Based on the CDR3 plus reference TRBV5-1 and TRBJ2-5, the full variable domain is KAGVTQTPRYLIKTRGQQVTLSCSPISGHRSVSWYQQTPGQGLQFLFEYFSETQRNKGNFPGRFSGRQFSNSRSEMNVSTLELGDSALYLCASSLRQRETQYFGPGTRLLVL.

There are a few counts of this clonotype. The chain couples TRBV6-6 to TRBJ1-5, with unresolved D. Germline V CDR1 and CDR2: MNHNY, SVGAGI (reference sequence). This CDR3 is built from 13 residues. V lost 7 bases to trimming and J lost 2 bases, with 9 bases between them. The CDR3 protein is CASTSDGNQPQHF. CDR3 in DNA: TGTGCCAGCACCAGCGACGGCAATCAGCCCCAGCATTTT.

This clonotype was found a few times. The chain recombines TRBV20-1 with TRBJ2-7; tentatively, D is TRBD2 (6 bases). V dropped 0 bases and J dropped 4 bases, with 19 bases sitting between them. Germline values: CDR1 DFQATT, CDR2 SNEGSKA (reference sequence). The CDR3 totals 16 residues. The CDR3 DNA follows: TGCAGTGCTAGAGATTGGGGAACCGGGAGCCTATACGAGCAGTACTTC. Protein sequence: CSARDWGTGSLYEQYF.

This clonotype has ten or more counts. The junction does not match germline at one end; this may be a read error. V and J are TRBV24-1 and TRBJ1-1; D remains unclear. Germline V gene sequence: CDR1 KGHDR, CDR2 SFDVKD. There are 14 residues in the CDR3. CDR3 DNA sequence: TGTGCCACCAGTGCCGGGGTGGGGAACGCTGAAGCTTTCTTT. It codes for CATSAGVGNAEAFF.

This clonotype has ten or more counts. CDR3: CASSLGVSTGGKRLFF. The CDR3 DNA reads as TGTGCCAGCAGCTTGGGCGTTTCTACAGGGGGAAAACGGCTGTTTTTT. This chain uses TRBV5-5 with TRBJ1-4; 8 nucleotides line up with TRBD1. Germline V lookup: CDR1 SGHKS, CDR2 YYEKEE (reference sequence). The CDR3 spans 16 residues. V shed 0 bases and J 14 bases; nucleotides not matched to a gene: 15.

This clonotype was seen only a few times. The chain employs TRBV18 and TRBJ1-2, with D tentatively TRBD1 (6 bases). Germline CDR1 and CDR2: KGHSH and LQKENI. The CDR3 totals 15 residues. Deletions cut 1 base from V and 3 bases from J, with 12 bases between. The CDR3 DNA sequence: TGTGCCAGCTCACCACAACAGGGACCAGACTATGGCTACACCTTC. This translates into CASSPQQGPDYGYTF.

This clonotype showed up many times. The rearrangement links TRBV2 to TRBJ2-7; 9 bases are a match to TRBD1. Per germline, CDR1 SNHLY and CDR2 FYNNEI. The CDR3 sequence is 11 residues long. V shed 6 bases and J 13 bases; nucleotides not matched to a gene: 7. CDR3 sequence (DNA): TGTGCCAGCAGCGAGACAGGGGGAATTTACTTC. Amino acid sequence: CASSETGGIYF.

V is TRBV2 and J is TRBJ1-1, with 7 bases matching TRBD1. Germline assignment: CDR1 SNHLY and CDR2 FYNNEI. Trimming took 2 bases from V and 8 from J; bases not matched to a gene: 11. The CDR3 length is 15 residues. The CDR3, as DNA: TGTGCCAGCAGTGAACGCAGGGGGGACCACAAGGAAGCTTTCTTT. As protein: CASSERRGDHKEAFF.

This clonotype was seen a handful of times. This chain links TRBV9 with TRBJ1-1, with 8 positions matching TRBD1. The germline gives CDR1 SGDLS, CDR2 YYNGEE. V was pared by 0 bases and J by 1 base, with 8 bases of the junction left unmatched. The CDR3 extends over 17 amino acids. CDR3 region: CASSVATGDRGNTEAFF. CDR3 coding DNA: TGTGCCAGCAGCGTAGCTACCGGAGACAGGGGGAACACTGAAGCTTTCTTT.

This clonotype was counted many times. The chain links TRBV29-1 to TRBJ2-3; 7 bases agree with TRBD2. This CDR3 has 15 amino acids. V lost 4 bases and J lost 0; bases outside the gene matches: 7. Per the germline V gene, CDR1 is SQVTM and CDR2 is ANQGSEA. The CDR3 here is CSVGGGGSSTDTQYF. DNA of the CDR3: TGCAGCGTTGGGGGCGGGGGATCTAGCACAGATACGCAGTATTTT.

There are a few counts of this clonotype. V and J are TRBV20-1 and TRBJ2-3, with D perhaps matching TRBD1 (6 bases). Trimming cost V 6 bases and J 2 bases, with 9 bases left between them. Germline assignment: CDR1 DFQATT and CDR2 SNEGSKA (reference sequence). The CDR3 contains 12 residues. The DNA for the CDR3 is TGCAGTGCCAGGACAGACACAGATACGCAGTATTTT. Its protein is CSARTDTDTQYF.

DNA of the CDR3: TGCGCCAGCAGCTGGGGACAGTCCTCGGGCGAGCAGTACTTC. Residues: CASSWGQSSGEQYF. This chain joins TRBV5-1 and TRBJ2-7, with TRBD1 identical over 7 bases. Germline V gene data show CDR1 as SGHRS and CDR2 as YFSETQ. The CDR3 sequence is 14 residues long. V lost 3 bases and J lost 6; bases outside the gene matches: 9.

This clonotype was detected a few times. The chain combines TRBV20-1 with TRBJ2-2; 8 bases align to TRBD1. CDR3 length: 14 residues. The germline gives CDR1 DFQATT, CDR2 SNEGSKA (reference sequence). V shed 5 bases and J 7 bases; nucleotides not matched to a gene: 9. CDR3 coding DNA: TGCAGTGCTCCAGGGACAGGCGCCCGCGGGGAGCTGTTTTTT. Translated, it gives CSAPGTGARGELFF.

This clonotype was observed a few times. The chain has TRBV30 and TRBJ1-5, with D possibly matching TRBD1 (5 bases). The germline gives CDR1 GTSNPN, CDR2 SVGIG (reference sequence). With 0 bases removed from V and 11 bases from J, the gap between germline ends came to 20 bases. This CDR3 contains 15 residues. The CDR3 loop reads CAWSVGSGVASAQHF. For the CDR3, the DNA is TGTGCCTGGAGTGTTGGGTCGGGGGTAGCGTCTGCCCAGCATTTT.

This rearrangement joins TRBV7-8 to TRBJ1-6; D uncertain. The V gene's germline CDR1 is SGHVS and CDR2 FQNEAQ. The CDR3 consists of 15 residues. With 3 bases removed from V and 7 bases from J, the gap between germline ends came to 13 bases. CDR3 sequence: CASSFSAVANSPLHF. The DNA of the CDR3 is TGTGCCAGCAGCTTCTCCGCGGTAGCAAATTCACCCCTCCACTTT.